This TCR beta chain originates from a study of control samples from healthy donors and cancer patients (dated by TCRdb to the early 2020s). The library was made by the immunoSEQ multiplex PCR assay. In its TCRdb copy, this immuneACCESS table keeps in-frame sequences only and misses some clones. Where compared with another copy, unresolved V genes explain less than half of these, and the others have no known cause. The sample table holds 110,000 or so clones, of which about 90% were seen once. 40% of the sample is held by the ten biggest clonotypes. Only a few counts were recorded for this clone. Its antigen remains unidentified. No per-base quality is available; no much larger clone lies one base away. The junction shows trimming of 8 bases on V and 1 base on J, and the gene matches do not reach 9 bases of it. Its CDR3 holds 15 amino acids, cysteine through phenylalanine. Only the CDR3 region is kept as DNA, spanning 45 bases read in frame from base 1. According to the germline V gene, CDR1 reads MNHEY and CDR2 reads SVGAGI.

The TCR sequence derives from a man aged 45-65 years in good health. The sample was blood. The V gene is TRBV6-5 and the J gene is TRBJ1-1, with TRBD1 matching 8 junction bases. The DNA sequence is TGTGCCAGCTTAGACAGGGGAGCGAGGAACACTGAAGCTTTCTTT. Its amino acids are CASLDRGARNTEAFF.